This record covers a single TCR beta chain. Its antigen is not identified. Sequencing was performed with immunoSEQ multiplex PCR; in TCRdb, only in-frame clones are kept and a portion is missing. The sample records about 1 million clones, about three quarters being singletons. These data come from a study of shared clonotypes between healthy human individuals. This CDR3 spans 14 amino acids. Germline V gene sequence: CDR1 SGHRS, CDR2 YFSETQ. V gave up 0 bases and J gave up 10 bases, with 11 bases separating them. Study-wide points: Naive subsets tended to show greater estimated richness than memory subsets.

The V and J genes are TRBV5-1 and TRBJ1-6; D call uncertain. Sequenced material: memory CD4+ T cells sorted from blood. Subset defined: CD45RA-negative fraction. This sequence originates from a man between 18 and 29 years old in good health. CDR3 residues: CASSLDISKSPLHF. As DNA, the CDR3 is TGCGCCAGCAGCTTGGATATCAGTAAATCACCCCTCCACTTT.